These T cell receptor beta chains were read from a single sample in a study of blood T cell repertoires in COVID-19. Profiling relied on immunoSEQ multiplex PCR, and the TCRdb table lists in-frame clones only, not all of them. The table records 150,000 or so clones, approximately 88% of them present only once. Sequencing was performed on peripheral blood. These receptors were obtained from a woman aged 45-60 years with acute or convalescent COVID-19. CDR3s include the opening cysteine and the closing phenylalanine or tryptophan. Fields, in order: D gene, J gene, V gene, clone size, CDR3 DNA, CDR3 protein. The D gene is left open where the match is weak. Size is stated for part of the rows, as once, few or many counts, or as a class when the clone is expanded.

TRBD2 TRBJ2-3 TRBV3-1/TRBV3-2 - TGTGCCAGCAGCCAAGCCTTCGGGACTAAGCTTTCGGGGACAGATACGCAGTATTTT CASSQAFGTKLSGTDTQYF
- TRBJ2-7 TRBV7-2 - TGTGCCAGCAGCTTAAGGTATCAGGGAATCTACGAGCAGTACTTC CASSLRYQGIYEQYF
TRBD1 TRBJ1-2 TRBV7-9 - TGTGCCAGCAGCTTAACAGGGGGGGCCTATGGCTACACCTTC CASSLTGGAYGYTF
- TRBJ1-5 TRBV28 - TGTGCCAGCAGTCACAATCAGCCCCAGCATTTT CASSHNQPQHF
- TRBJ2-7 TRBV9 few TGTGCCAGCAGCGTAGGGAGCAGATCCTACGAGCAGTACTTC CASSVGSRSYEQYF
TRBD1 TRBJ1-2 TRBV29-1 few TGCAGCGTTGAAGACAGGGGGCCGGATGGCTACACCTTC CSVEDRGPDGYTF
- TRBJ2-1 TRBV2 - TGTGCCAGCAAAGAGGCAGGGATGATCTACAATGAGCAGTTCTTC CASKEAGMIYNEQFF
- TRBJ1-3 TRBV19 - TGTGCCAGTAGTCGCACTGCCGGAAACACCATATATTTT CASSRTAGNTIYF
- TRBJ1-1 TRBV5-1 - TGCGCCAGCAGCTTGGGGCCGGAGACTGAAGCTTTCTTT CASSLGPETEAFF
- TRBJ1-3 TRBV5-6 once TGTGCCAGCAGTGAAAGAGGGTTTTCTGGAAACACCATATATTTT CASSERGFSGNTIYF
- TRBJ2-1 TRBV5-1 few TGCGCCAGCAGCTTGGTTTGGGGGCCGGGCAATGAGCAGTTCTTC CASSLVWGPGNEQFF
TRBD2 TRBJ2-5 TRBV3-1/TRBV3-2 once TGCGCCAGCAGCCAAGATATCGGGGGGGGGCAGGAAGAGACCCAGTACTTC CASSQDIGGGQEETQYF
- TRBJ1-2 TRBV5-1 - TGCGCCAGCAGCTTGACCCAGGGGATGTATGGCTACACCTTC CASSLTQGMYGYTF
TRBD1 TRBJ2-7 TRBV7-9 few TGTGCCAGCAGCCGCGGGGACAGGAGACCCTACGAGCAGTACTTC CASSRGDRRPYEQYF
- TRBJ2-3 TRBV11-2 - TGTGCCAGCAGCTTAGGGACTAGCACAGATACGCAGTATTTT CASSLGTSTDTQYF
- TRBJ1-1 TRBV30 - TGTGCCTGGGCGGAGGTGAACACTGAAGCTTTCTTT CAWAEVNTEAFF
- TRBJ2-6 TRBV5-4 - TGTGCCAGCAGCCCTAGATCCGGTGGGGCCAACGTCCTGACTTTC CASSPRSGGANVLTF
- TRBJ2-1 TRBV13 - TGTGCCAGCCAGAATGGGCCTTCCTACAATGAGCAGTTCTTC CASQNGPSYNEQFF
- TRBJ2-4 TRBV7-2 - TGTGCCAGCAGCTTAGTGGGAGTTAGCATTCAGTACTTC CASSLVGVSIQYF
TRBD2 TRBJ2-2 TRBV19 - TGTGCCAGTAGTAGCGGGAGGTTGAACACCGGGGAGCTGTTTTTT CASSSGRLNTGELFF
- TRBJ1-2 TRBV6-1 - TGTGCCAGCAACAGAGACAGCATCTATGGCTACACCTTC CASNRDSIYGYTF
- TRBJ2-3 TRBV29-1 once TGCAGCGTCCTGGGACTTCCCCTTAGCACAGATACGCAGTATTTT CSVLGLPLSTDTQYF
- TRBJ1-1 TRBV30 - TGTGCCTGGAGTGGAGGGGCGGGAATGAACACTGAAGCTTTCTTT CAWSGGAGMNTEAFF
TRBD2 TRBJ2-3 TRBV28 - TGTGCCAGCAGTTCCCCCGGGGGAGGGGAGACAGATACGCAGTATTTT CASSSPGGGETDTQYF
- TRBJ2-3 TRBV7-2 - TGTGCCAGCAGCTCCCCCTACACAGATACGCAGTATTTT CASSSPYTDTQYF
- TRBJ1-5 TRBV19 - TGTGCCAGTAGTATGGGGACAAGGGGTTATCAGCCCCAGCATTTT CASSMGTRGYQPQHF
- TRBJ2-7 TRBV16 few TGTGCCAGCAGCCAAGCCGTCGGACTTCAGCAGTACTTC CASSQAVGLQQYF
- TRBJ2-5 TRBV5-4 - TGTGCCAGCAGTCTGGACAGTGAAACCCAAGAGACCCAGTACTTC CASSLDSETQETQYF
- TRBJ1-1 TRBV5-8 - TGTGCCAGCAGCTTGGGGCAATTAGGGGCACTGAACACTGAAGCTTTCTTT CASSLGQLGALNTEAFF
- TRBJ2-7 TRBV19 - TGTGCCAGTAGTATGGGGGGCTACGAGCAGTACTTC CASSMGGYEQYF
TRBD1 TRBJ2-7 TRBV5-1 - TGCGCCAGCAGCCCGGACAGGGGAACCTACGAGCAGTACTTC CASSPDRGTYEQYF
- TRBJ2-3 TRBV5-1 - TGCGCCAGCAGCTTGGACCGGGGTTATGATACGCAGTATTTT CASSLDRGYDTQYF
TRBD1 TRBJ1-3 TRBV4-3 - TGCGCCAGCAGCCAGGGCCTCCGGGACAGGGGAGAGAGGTTCCCTGGAAACACCATATATTTT CASSQGLRDRGERFPGNTIYF
TRBD2 TRBJ2-3 TRBV18 - TGTGCCAGCTCACCCTTGACTAGCGGGAGATCAGATACGCAGTATTTT CASSPLTSGRSDTQYF
TRBD2 TRBJ2-5 TRBV30 - TGTGCCTGGTCGGGGGGCCAAGAGACCCAGTACTTC CAWSGGQETQYF
TRBD2 TRBJ2-1 TRBV19 - TGTGCCAGTACCCGGGGGGGCCTCTACAATGAGCAGTTCTTC CASTRGGLYNEQFF
- TRBJ1-6 TRBV9 - TGTGCCAGCAGCGTAGGTATAGGGGAAAATTCACCCCTCCACTTT CASSVGIGENSPLHF
TRBD2 TRBJ2-2 TRBV5-1 - TGCGCCAGCAGCTTGAGGCTAGCGGGGTCCACCGGGGAGCTGTTTTTT CASSLRLAGSTGELFF
- TRBJ2-1 TRBV11-3 - TGTGCCAGCAGCAACACGGGAGTACAGTTCTTC CASSNTGVQFF
- TRBJ1-2 TRBV11-3 - TGTGCCAGCAGCTTTTCGGGCCAGGAGGGCGTTTGGGATGGCTACACCTTC CASSFSGQEGVWDGYTF
TRBD1 TRBJ1-5 TRBV12-3/TRBV12-4 - TGTGCCAGCAGTACCGACAGGGGAGGGCCCCAGCATTTT CASSTDRGGPQHF
TRBD1 TRBJ1-2 TRBV4-1 - TGCGCCAGCAGCCCGGGCCGGGACAGGGACCACTATGGCTACACCTTC CASSPGRDRDHYGYTF